This T cell receptor (beta chain) emerged from a study of technical replicates of blood from several donors. TCRdb's table, derived via immunoSEQ multiplex PCR, lists solely in-frame clones and lacks some. The table shows 80,000 to 85,000 clones, with roughly 90% occurring only once. This clone was observed once. The CDR3 extends over 13 amino acids. Germline V gene sequence: CDR1 GTSNPN, CDR2 SVGIG (reference sequence). Trimming cost V 3 bases and J 4 bases, with 12 bases left between them. The specimen sequenced was T cells isolated from PBMCs. The receptor was isolated from a human donor in good health. The chain uses TRBV30 and TRBJ1-2; D remains ambiguous. CDR3 in DNA: TGTGCCTGGAGCGCTCCCGGGAGCTATGGCTACACCTTC. It encodes CAWSAPGSYGYTF.